This passage covers 11 T cell receptor beta chains from one sample sequenced in a study of T cells in women clearing cervical HPV infection. Libraries were prepared by immunoSEQ multiplex PCR; TCRdb keeps only in-frame clonotypes and omits some of them. This sample contains under 45,000 clones. Material for sequencing was blood buffy coat. These TCRs come from a woman between 18 and 70 years old with a cervical HPV16 infection that either progressed to CIN3+ or cleared (not recorded which).

For this clone: The read is 3 residues too short to cover the CDR3 end, so that end is filled in from the germline J gene. The chain links TRBV10-1 to TRBJ2-1; the match to TRBD2 covers 7 bases. The V segment lost 2 bases and the J segment 5 bases; nucleotides outside the gene matches: 6. The CDR3 loop spans 15 amino acids. Germline-derived CDR1 and CDR2 are WNHNN and SYGVQD (reference sequence). The DNA read from the CDR3 is TGCGCCAGCAGTGAGACTAGCGCGGCGCACAATGAG. Its translation: CASSETSAAHNE. The entire CDR3 protein reads CASSETSAAHNEQFF.

With respect to this clone: The CDR3 end falls 3 residues outside the read, so it is completed with the germline J gene. J is TRBJ1-1 and V is TRBV4-2; the D is unclear. The CDR3 consists of 18 residues. Germline V gives CDR1 LGHNA, CDR2 YNFKEQ. Trimming took 4 bases from V and 0 from J, leaving 21 bases between them. CDR3 sequence reads: CASSPTGSFDALNTEAFF. CDR3 DNA, as far as it was read: TGTGCCAGCAGCCCGACCGGGTCCTTTGATGCTTTGAACACTGAA.

About this clone: The sequence runs out 3 residues before the end of the CDR3; the remainder is reconstructed from the germline J gene. This sequence joins TRBV5-4 and TRBJ2-3, with TRBD1 as a possible D gene (6 bases). Trimming pared 4 bases from V and 6 bases from J, leaving 15 bases between. The CDR3 covers 14 residues. CDR1 SGHNT and CDR2 YYREEE come from the germline V gene (reference sequence). Partial CDR3 DNA: TGTGCCAGCAGCGCGGGCCGGACAGTGGATACG. Translating it yields CASSAGRTVDT. In full, the CDR3 is CASSAGRTVDTQYF.

Incomplete CDR3 DNA: TGCGCCAGCAGCTTGAGCGGGGTCCATGAG. It translates to CASSLSGVHE. The entire CDR3 protein is CASSLSGVHEQFF. This chain connects TRBV5-1 to TRBJ2-1; 7 bases match TRBD2. The read ends 3 residues before the CDR3 terminus; that terminus is restored from the germline J gene. The J segment lost 8 bases and the V segment lost 1 base, leaving 3 bases of the junction unmatched. The CDR3 is 13 residues long. Germline V CDR1 and CDR2: SGHRS, YFSETQ. The whole variable domain, remainder taken from reference TRBV5-1 and TRBJ2-1, is KAGVTQTPRYLIKTRGQQVTLSCSPISGHRSVSWYQQTPGQGLQFLFEYFSETQRNKGNFPGRFSGRQFSNSRSEMNVSTLELGDSALYLCASSLSGVHEQFFGPGTRLTVL.

This CDR3 is CASRLGRGGNQPQHF. Partial CDR3 DNA: TGTGCCAGCAGGCTGGGGCGGGGGGGCAATCAGCCC. This rearrangement joins TRBV11-2 to TRBJ1-5, with D possibly matching TRBD1 (5 bases). The CDR3 end lies 3 residues beyond the end of the read and is filled in from the germline J gene. Trimming left V 6 bases short and J 2 bases short, with 14 bases between. Looked up from germline, CDR1 is SGHAT and CDR2 is FQNNGV. This CDR3 has 15 amino acids.

With regard to this clone: With the read ending 3 residues before the CDR3 end, the germline J gene is used to fill in that end. The chain links TRBV19 to TRBJ1-1; 7 nucleotides align to TRBD1. CDR3 length: 15 amino acids. Germline V gene sequence: CDR1 LNHDA, CDR2 SQIVND (reference sequence). The J segment lost 0 bases and the V segment lost 4 bases, leaving 5 bases of the junction unmatched. CDR3 region: CASSTGTDLNTEAFF. The sequenced CDR3 bases are TGTGCCAGTAGTACGGGGACAGACCTGAACACTGAA.

Turning to this clone: The read ends 3 residues before the CDR3 terminus; that terminus is restored from the germline J gene. The chain combines TRBV11-1 with TRBJ1-5; TRBD1 aligns across 8 bases. CDR1 is SGHAT and CDR2 is FQDESV in the germline V gene (reference sequence). This CDR3 has 15 amino acids. Trimming removed 6 bases from V and 0 bases from J; junction bases left unmatched: 4. This CDR3 is CASSQDRASNQPQHF. The CDR3 bases that were read are TGTGCCAGCAGTCAGGACAGGGCTAGCAATCAGCCC. Variable domain in full (rest from reference TRBV11-1 and TRBJ1-5): EAEVAQSPRYKITEKSQAVAFWCDPISGHATLYWYRQILGQGPELLVQFQDESVVDDSQLPKDRFSAERLKGVDSTLKIQPAELGDSAMYLCASSQDRASNQPQHFGDGTRLSIL.

On this clone itself: The sequenced fragment ends 3 residues before the CDR3 boundary, so the rest is inferred from the germline J gene. V usage is TRBV3-1 (or the pseudogene TRBV3-2) and J usage is TRBJ1-2; D not certain. The V end lost 0 bases, the J end lost 7 bases, and 6 bases lay between the germline ends. Germline CDR1 LGHDT, CDR2 YNNKEL (reference sequence). The CDR3 consists of 12 residues. The CDR3 spells CASSQDNGGYTF. The covered CDR3 bases are TGTGCCAGCAGCCAAGACAACGGTGGC.

Turning to this clone: The observed sequence ends 3 residues before the CDR3 terminus, with the missing tail filled in from the germline J gene. The chain employs TRBV27 and TRBJ2-7; 7 bases align to TRBD2. Germline V gives CDR1 MNHEY, CDR2 SMNVEV (reference sequence). This CDR3 contains 13 residues. J was trimmed by 3 bases and V by 2 bases; bases with no gene match: 1. CDR3 bases read: TGTGCCAGCAGTTTAGGGGGGGGCTACGAG. Protein: CASSLGGGYE. The entire CDR3 sequence reads CASSLGGGYEQYF.

The CDR3 reads CASSPRDSVYEQYF. CDR3 DNA (partial): TGTGCCAGCAGCCCCCGGGACAGCGTCTACGAG. The J gene is TRBJ2-7, the V gene TRBV7-9; 7 bases are a match to TRBD1. The read ends 3 residues before the CDR3 terminus; that terminus is restored from the germline J gene. The CDR3 spans 14 residues. J lost 3 bases, V lost 5 bases, and 7 bases had no gene match. The germline V gene has CDR1 SEHNR and CDR2 FQNEAQ (reference sequence).

On this clone: The read terminates 3 residues ahead of where the CDR3 ends, so the germline J gene completes it. The gene calls are TRBV4-1 and TRBJ2-3; D is perhaps TRBD1 (5 bases). V was cut by 3 bases and J by 4 bases, with 20 bases left in between. The CDR3 covers 17 residues. Germline loops: CDR1 MGHRA, CDR2 YSYEKL. The CDR3 here is CASSHQGARIGADTQYF. The covered CDR3 bases are TGCGCCAGCAGCCACCAAGGGGCCAGGATAGGGGCAGATACG.